This TCR beta chain was sequenced for a study of radiation and T cells in renal cell carcinoma. Looking at the study overall: Nephrectomy followed 15 Gy stereotactic body radiation by 4 weeks.

TCRdb's copy holds only in-frame clones and misses some; the assay was immunoSEQ multiplex PCR. Among about 130,000 clones listed, approximately 75% were seen once. The ends were cut back, 7 bases at V and 4 bases at J, with 14 bases in the middle. Germline V gene sequence: CDR1 KGHSH, CDR2 LQKENI. This CDR3 has 14 residues. General study points: In blood, top tumor clones expanded by 2 weeks, shrinking by 4.

The time point: blood 2 weeks post-SBRT. Described treatment: 15 Gy SBRT to primary tumor, nephrectomy 4 weeks later. Radiation-treated patients gave blood at baseline, week 2 and week 4. Clear cell pathology was present in this patient's renal cell carcinoma. As concerns this clone: Its specificity is unknown.

Sequencing used blood, obtained from a patient whose treatment included radiotherapy and nephrectomy. The V and J genes are TRBV18 and TRBJ1-3; D is ambiguous. The sequence was obtained from a woman aged 60-70 years with renal cell carcinoma. In nucleotides, the CDR3 is TGTGCCAGCTATAATGCGGGTCCCGGAAACACCATATATTTT. It encodes CASYNAGPGNTIYF.